The clone carrying this T cell receptor beta chain was found a few times. This CDR3 is built from 13 residues. Germline CDR1 SQVTM, CDR2 ANQGSEA. This record comes from a study of Graves' ophthalmopathy and Graves' hyperthyroidism. As for the study in general: Before any treatment, peripheral blood was taken at the initial diagnosis.

In this cohort, patients with other autoimmune diseases, uncontrolled infections, pregnancy or lactation were excluded. TCR beta CDR3 regions were amplified from RNA transcripts. Following a first-round RT-PCR that used HTBI primers, a second-round multiplex PCR was carried out. MiXCR, run by TCRdb on the multiplex PCR reads, gives a single entry per CDR3 protein. The data contain 260,000 or so distinct CDR3 sequences, roughly 50% of them singletons. V gene TRBV29-1 combines with J gene TRBJ2-2; D gene unclear. The sequenced material came from peripheral blood. The clonotype originates from an adult man with Graves' ophthalmopathy. CDR3 sequence (DNA): TGCATCGCGACAAGAGGCTCGACCGGGGAGCTGTTTTTT. As protein: CIATRGSTGELFF.